This T cell receptor (beta chain) was captured by sequencing in a study of Ad26.COV2.S vaccination and SARS-CoV-2 variants. About the study: Administration of Ad26.COV2.S was intramuscular, either once or twice 56 days apart. Study-level findings and limits: In vaccinated individuals, spike-specific CD8+ and CD4+ T cell responses reportedly displayed substantial breadth. The study found higher spike-specific TCR breadth in vaccine than placebo recipients.

Concerning this clone itself: Its antigen is undetermined.

Treatment specified: 15 to 20 received Ad26.COV2.S at low or high dose, single or two shots; about 5 received placebo; per-sample allocation not given. Day 63 after the first injection of vaccine or placebo was the sampling time. Sequenced by immunoSEQ multiplex PCR; TCRdb stores in-frame clones only, minus some. The data show roughly 350,000 clones, roughly 90% seen once. The TCR sequence derives from a person aged 18-65 years who received the Ad26.COV2.S COVID-19 vaccine or a placebo. The source was peripheral blood, collected in a trial of Ad26.COV2.S vaccine versus placebo.

The CDR3 DNA reads TGCGCCAGCAGCTCATGGACAGGGAATAATTCACCCCTCCACTTT. It yields the protein CASSSWTGNNSPLHF. The chain combines TRBV5-1 with TRBJ1-6, with 8 bases identical to TRBD1. Germline CDR1 is SGHRS and CDR2 is YFSETQ. V dropped 3 bases and J dropped 5; count of bases not matched to a gene: 4. The CDR3 totals 15 residues.